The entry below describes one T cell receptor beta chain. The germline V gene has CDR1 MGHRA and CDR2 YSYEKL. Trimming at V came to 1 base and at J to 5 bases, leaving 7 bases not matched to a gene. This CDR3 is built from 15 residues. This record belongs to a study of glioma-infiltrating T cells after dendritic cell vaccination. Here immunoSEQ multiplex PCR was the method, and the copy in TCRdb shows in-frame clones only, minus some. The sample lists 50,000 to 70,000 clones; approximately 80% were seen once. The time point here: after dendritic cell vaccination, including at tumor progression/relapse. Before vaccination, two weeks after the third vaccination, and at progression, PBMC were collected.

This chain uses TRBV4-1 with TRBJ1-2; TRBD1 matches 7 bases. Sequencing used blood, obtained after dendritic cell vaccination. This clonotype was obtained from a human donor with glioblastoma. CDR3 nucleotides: TGCGCCAGCAGCCAAGCAGAGGGGGCTGGGTATGGCTACACCTTC. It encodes CASSQAEGAGYGYTF.